This T cell receptor (beta chain) was captured by sequencing in a study of blood T cell repertoires in COVID-19. Looking at the study overall: Spain, Italy and the United States supplied samples that represented acute and convalescent COVID-19.

Study members were between about 18 and 95 years old and lived in 25 or so US regions. Method: immunoSEQ multiplex PCR; TCRdb's copy keeps in-frame clones and lacks some. The sample includes over 150,000 clones, around 83% of them seen just once. This CDR3 contains 15 residues. Trimming removed 2 bases at V and 2 bases at J, with 13 bases between. Per germline, CDR1 MNHNY and CDR2 SVGAGI (reference sequence). The receptor comes from a man in his forties who had recovered from COVID-19. The material sequenced was PBMCs or T cells enriched from blood (not recorded which). V usage is TRBV6-6 and J usage is TRBJ2-7; D is perhaps TRBD2 (6 bases). The CDR3 here is CASSYIGTPAYEQYF. The CDR3 DNA is TGTGCCAGCAGTTACATCGGGACTCCGGCCTACGAGCAGTACTTC.